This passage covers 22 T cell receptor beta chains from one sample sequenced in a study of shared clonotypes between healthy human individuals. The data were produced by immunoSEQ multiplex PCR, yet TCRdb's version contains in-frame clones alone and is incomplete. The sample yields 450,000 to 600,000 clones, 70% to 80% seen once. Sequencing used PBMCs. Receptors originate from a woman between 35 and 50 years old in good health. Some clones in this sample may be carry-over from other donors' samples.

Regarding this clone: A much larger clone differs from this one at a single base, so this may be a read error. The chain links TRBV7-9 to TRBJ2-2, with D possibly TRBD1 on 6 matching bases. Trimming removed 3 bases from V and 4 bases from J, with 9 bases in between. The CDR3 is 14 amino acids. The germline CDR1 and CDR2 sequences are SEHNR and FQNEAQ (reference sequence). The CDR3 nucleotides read TGTGCCAGCAGCTTTAACAGGGCCACCGGGGAGCTGTTTTTT. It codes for CASSFNRATGELFF.

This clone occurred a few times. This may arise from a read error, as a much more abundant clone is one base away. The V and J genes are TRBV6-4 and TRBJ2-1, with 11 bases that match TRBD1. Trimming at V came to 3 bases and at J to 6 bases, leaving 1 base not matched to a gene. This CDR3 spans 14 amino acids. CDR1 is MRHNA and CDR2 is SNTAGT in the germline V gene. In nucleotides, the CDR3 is TGTGCCAGCAGTGAAGGGACAGGGGGCAATGAGCAGTTCTTC. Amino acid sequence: CASSEGTGGNEQFF.

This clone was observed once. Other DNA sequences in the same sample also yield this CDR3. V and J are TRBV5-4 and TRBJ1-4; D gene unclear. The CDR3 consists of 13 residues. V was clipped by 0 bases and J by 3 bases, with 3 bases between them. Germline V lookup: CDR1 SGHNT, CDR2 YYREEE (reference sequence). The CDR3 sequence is CASSLAANEKLFF. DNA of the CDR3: TGTGCCAGCAGCTTGGCGGCTAATGAAAAACTGTTTTTT.

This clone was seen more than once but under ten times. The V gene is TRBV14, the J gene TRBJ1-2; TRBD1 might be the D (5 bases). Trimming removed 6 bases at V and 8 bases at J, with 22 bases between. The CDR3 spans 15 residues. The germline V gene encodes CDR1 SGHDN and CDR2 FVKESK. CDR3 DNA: TGTGCCAGCAGTTCCGGGACTTACCTATCCGAGGGCTACACCTTC. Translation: CASSSGTYLSEGYTF.

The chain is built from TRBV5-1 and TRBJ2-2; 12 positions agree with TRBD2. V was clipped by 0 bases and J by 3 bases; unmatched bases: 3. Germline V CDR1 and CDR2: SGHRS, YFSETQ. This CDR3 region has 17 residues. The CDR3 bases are TGCGCCAGCAGCTTGGCACTAGCGGGAGGATACACCGGGGAGCTGTTTTTT. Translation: CASSLALAGGYTGELFF. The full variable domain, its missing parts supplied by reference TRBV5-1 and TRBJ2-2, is KAGVTQTPRYLIKTRGQQVTLSCSPISGHRSVSWYQQTPGQGLQFLFEYFSETQRNKGNFPGRFSGRQFSNSRSEMNVSTLELGDSALYLCASSLALAGGYTGELFFGEGSRLTVL.

For the CDR3, the DNA is TGTGCCAGCAGCCAAGAGGGGTACTCTGGGGCCAACGTCCTGACTTTC. This codes for CASSQEGYSGANVLTF. The chain has TRBV4-2 and TRBJ2-6; D gene unclear. The CDR3 contains 16 residues. Trimming took off 0 bases at V and 0 bases at J, with 6 bases between the two ends. Germline V gene lookup returns CDR1 LGHNA and CDR2 YNFKEQ.

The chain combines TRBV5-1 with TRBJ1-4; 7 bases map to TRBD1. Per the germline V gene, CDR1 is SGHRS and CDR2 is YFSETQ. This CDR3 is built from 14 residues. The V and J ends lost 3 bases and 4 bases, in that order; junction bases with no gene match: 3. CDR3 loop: CASSSDRINEKLFF. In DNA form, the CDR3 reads TGCGCCAGCAGCTCGGACAGGATTAATGAAAAACTGTTTTTT.

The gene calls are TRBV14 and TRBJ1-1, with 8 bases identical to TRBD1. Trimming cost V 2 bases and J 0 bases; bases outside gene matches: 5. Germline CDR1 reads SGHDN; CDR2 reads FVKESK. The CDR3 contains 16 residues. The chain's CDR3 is CASSQTGGPMNTEAFF. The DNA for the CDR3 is TGTGCCAGCAGCCAAACAGGGGGGCCGATGAACACTGAAGCTTTCTTT.

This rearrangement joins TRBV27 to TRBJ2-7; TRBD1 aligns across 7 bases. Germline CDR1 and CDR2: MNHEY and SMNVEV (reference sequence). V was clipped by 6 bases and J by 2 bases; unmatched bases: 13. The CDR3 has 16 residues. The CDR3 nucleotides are TGTGCCAGCAGGCCCCTGTGGGACAGCAACCCCTACGAGCAGTACTTC. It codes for CASRPLWDSNPYEQYF.

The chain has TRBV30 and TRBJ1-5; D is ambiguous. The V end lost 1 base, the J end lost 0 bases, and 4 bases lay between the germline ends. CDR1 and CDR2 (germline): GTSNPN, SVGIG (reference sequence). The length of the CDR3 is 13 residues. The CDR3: CAWSAVSNQPQHF. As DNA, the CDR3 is TGTGCCTGGAGTGCCGTTAGCAATCAGCCCCAGCATTTT. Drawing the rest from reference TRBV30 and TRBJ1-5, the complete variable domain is SQTIHQWPATLVQPVGSPLSLECTVEGTSNPNLYWYRQAAGRGLQLLFYSVGIGQISSEVPQNLSASRPQDRQFILSSKKLLLSDSGFYLCAWSAVSNQPQHFGDGTRLSIL.

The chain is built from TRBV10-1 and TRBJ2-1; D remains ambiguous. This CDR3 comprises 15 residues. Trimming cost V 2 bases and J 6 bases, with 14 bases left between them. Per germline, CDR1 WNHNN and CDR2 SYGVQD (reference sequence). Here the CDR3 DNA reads TGCGCCAGCAGTGAGAATGGGAATAGAGCCAATGAGCAGTTCTTC. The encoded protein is CASSENGNRANEQFF.

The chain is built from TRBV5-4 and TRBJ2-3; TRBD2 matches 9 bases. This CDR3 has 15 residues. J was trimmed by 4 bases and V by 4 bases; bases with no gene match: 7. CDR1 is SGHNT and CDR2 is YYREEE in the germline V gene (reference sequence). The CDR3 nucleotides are TGTGCCAGCAGCCTGATAGCGGGAGCGGCAGATACGCAGTATTTT. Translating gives CASSLIAGAADTQYF.

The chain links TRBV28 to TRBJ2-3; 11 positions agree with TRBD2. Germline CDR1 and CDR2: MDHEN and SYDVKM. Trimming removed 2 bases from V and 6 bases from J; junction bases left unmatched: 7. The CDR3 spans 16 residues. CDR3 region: CASSLVVAGGPDTQYF. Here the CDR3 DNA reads TGTGCCAGCAGTTTAGTCGTAGCGGGAGGGCCCGATACGCAGTATTTT.

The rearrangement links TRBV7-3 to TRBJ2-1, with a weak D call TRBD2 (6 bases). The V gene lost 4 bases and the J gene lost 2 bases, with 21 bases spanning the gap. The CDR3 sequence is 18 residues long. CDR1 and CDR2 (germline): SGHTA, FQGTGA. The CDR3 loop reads CASSSIGPLGSPYNEQFF. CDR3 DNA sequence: TGTGCCAGCAGCTCGATTGGGCCCCTCGGGAGCCCCTACAATGAGCAGTTCTTC.

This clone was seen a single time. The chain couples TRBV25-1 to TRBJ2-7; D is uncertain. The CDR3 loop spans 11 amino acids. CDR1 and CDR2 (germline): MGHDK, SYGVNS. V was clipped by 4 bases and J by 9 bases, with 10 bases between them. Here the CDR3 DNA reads TGTGCCAGCAGTGTAGCAAGTAGGCAGTACTTC. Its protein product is CASSVASRQYF.

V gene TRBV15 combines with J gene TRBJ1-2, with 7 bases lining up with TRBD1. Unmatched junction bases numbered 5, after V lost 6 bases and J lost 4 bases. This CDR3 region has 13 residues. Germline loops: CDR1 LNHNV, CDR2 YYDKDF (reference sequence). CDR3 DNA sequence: TGTGCCACCAGGACAGGGTGGGGCTATGGCTACACCTTC. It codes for CATRTGWGYGYTF.

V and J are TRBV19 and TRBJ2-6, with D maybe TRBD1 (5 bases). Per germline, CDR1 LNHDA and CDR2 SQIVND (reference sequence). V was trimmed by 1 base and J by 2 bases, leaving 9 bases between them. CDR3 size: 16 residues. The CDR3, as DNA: TGTGCCAGTAGTATAGGCAGGGTCACTGGGGCCAACGTCCTGACTTTC. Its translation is CASSIGRVTGANVLTF. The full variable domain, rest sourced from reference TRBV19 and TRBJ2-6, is DGGITQSPKYLFRKEGQNVTLSCEQNLNHDAMYWYRQDPGQGLRLIYYSQIVNDFQKGDIAEGYSVSREKKESFPLTVTSAQKNPTAFYLCASSIGRVTGANVLTFGAGSRLTVL.

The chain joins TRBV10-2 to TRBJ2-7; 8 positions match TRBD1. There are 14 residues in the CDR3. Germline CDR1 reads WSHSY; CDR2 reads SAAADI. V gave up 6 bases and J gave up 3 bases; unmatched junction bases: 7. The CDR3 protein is CASRREGTGYEQYF. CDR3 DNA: TGCGCCAGCAGACGAGAGGGGACAGGCTACGAGCAGTACTTC.

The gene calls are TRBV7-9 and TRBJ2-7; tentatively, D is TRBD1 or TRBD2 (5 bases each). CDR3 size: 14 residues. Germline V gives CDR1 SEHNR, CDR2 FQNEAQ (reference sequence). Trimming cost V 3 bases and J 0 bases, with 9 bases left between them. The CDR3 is CASSFRESSYEQYF. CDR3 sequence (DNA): TGTGCCAGCAGCTTCAGGGAGAGCTCCTACGAGCAGTACTTC.

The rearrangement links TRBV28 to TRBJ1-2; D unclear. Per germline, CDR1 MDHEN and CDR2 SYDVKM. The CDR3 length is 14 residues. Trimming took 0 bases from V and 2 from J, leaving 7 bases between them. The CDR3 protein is CASSLWRRNYGYTF. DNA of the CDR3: TGTGCCAGCAGTTTATGGCGGCGGAACTATGGCTACACCTTC.

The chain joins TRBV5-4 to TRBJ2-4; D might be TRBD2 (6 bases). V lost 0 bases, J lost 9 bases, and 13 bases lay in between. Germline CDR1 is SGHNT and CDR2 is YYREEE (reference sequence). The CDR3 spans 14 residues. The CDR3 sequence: CASSLGQLGSIQYF. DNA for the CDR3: TGTGCCAGCAGCTTGGGACAGCTCGGGAGCATTCAGTACTTC.

Here the CDR3 reads CASSFERGYQETQYF. As DNA, the CDR3 is TGTGCCAGCAGCTTTGAGCGGGGGTACCAAGAGACCCAGTACTTC. The chain joins TRBV11-2 to TRBJ2-5; 8 bases map to TRBD2. The CDR3 covers 15 residues. Germline-derived CDR1 and CDR2 are SGHAT and FQNNGV. V lost 3 bases, J lost 0 bases, and 3 bases stayed unmatched.